Given below is one T cell receptor (beta chain) in context. This record comes from a study of blood T cell repertoires in COVID-19. Study as a whole: The study drew acute and convalescent COVID-19 samples from the United States, Italy and Spain. PBMCs, B-cell-depleted T cells, or T cells provided the cDNA or gDNA that made up the material.

In the study's own analysis: The assay estimated nucleated cells by amplifying reference gene primers. TCRdb's copy holds only in-frame clones and misses some; the assay was immunoSEQ multiplex PCR. For V, J and clone size, that table is used; D and trimming come from the DNA. The data contain about 250,000 clones, roughly 87% of them seen just once; the ten biggest clones take up roughly 3%. This sequence originates from a man between 18 and 35 years old with active or convalescent COVID-19. Sequenced sample: peripheral blood.

The CDR3 loop reads CASSQVGKDRANSPLHF. The CDR3 DNA sequence: TGTGCCAGCAGCCAAGTAGGAAAGGACAGAGCTAATTCACCCCTCCACTTT. This sequence joins TRBV3-1 (or the pseudogene TRBV3-2) and TRBJ1-6; maybe TRBD1 (6 bases). CDR1 and CDR2 from the germline V gene are LGHDT and YNNKEL (reference sequence). The V and J ends lost 1 base and 6 bases respectively, with 16 bases between them. The CDR3 sequence is 17 residues long.